This T cell receptor beta chain was profiled in a study of T cells after yellow fever vaccination. Study observations and caveats: Reappearance after the booster was observed for most primary-vaccination clones (roughly 96% CD4, over 70% CD8).

Germline V gives CDR1 SEHNR, CDR2 FQNEAQ (reference sequence). This CDR3 has 13 amino acids. V lost 2 bases, J lost 8 bases, and 12 bases lay in between. Comment on this clonotype: Its matching antigen is unknown.

Each CDR3 protein is one row after TCRdb ran MiXCR on the 5' RACE reads. Of more than 95,000 distinct CDR3 sequences listed, about 8.2% were seen once; the top ten hold approximately 37%. The J gene is TRBJ1-2, the V gene TRBV7-9; perhaps TRBD1 as D (6 bases). This sequence originates from a man younger than 35 who received the YFV17D yellow fever vaccine. This specimen consisted of CD8+ T cells sorted from PBMCs, obtained on the day of the yellow fever booster vaccination. CDR3 DNA: TGTGCCAGCAGCTTACATAACAGGGAGGGCTACACCTTC. It translates to CASSLHNREGYTF. The whole variable domain, remainder taken from reference TRBV7-9 and TRBJ1-2, is DTGVSQNPRHKITKRGQNVTFRCDPISEHNRLYWYRQTLGQGPEFLTYFQNEAQLEKSRLLSDRFSAERPKGSFSTLEIQRTEQGDSAMYLCASSLHNREGYTFGSGTRLTVV.